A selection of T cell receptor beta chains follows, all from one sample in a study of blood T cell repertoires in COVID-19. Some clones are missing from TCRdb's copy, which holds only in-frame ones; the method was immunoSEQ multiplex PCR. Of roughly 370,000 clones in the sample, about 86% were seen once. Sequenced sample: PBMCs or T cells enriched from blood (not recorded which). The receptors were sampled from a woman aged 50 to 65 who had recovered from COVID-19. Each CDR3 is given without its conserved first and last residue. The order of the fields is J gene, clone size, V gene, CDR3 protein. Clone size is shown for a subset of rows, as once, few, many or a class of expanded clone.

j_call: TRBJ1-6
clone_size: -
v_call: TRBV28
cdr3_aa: AISPGGNSPLH

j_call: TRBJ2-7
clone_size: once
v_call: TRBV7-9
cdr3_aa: ASSFGATYEQY

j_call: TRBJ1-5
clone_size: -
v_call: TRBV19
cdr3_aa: ASSIRTGDHQPQH

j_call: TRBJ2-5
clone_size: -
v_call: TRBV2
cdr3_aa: ASSPPRGPETQY

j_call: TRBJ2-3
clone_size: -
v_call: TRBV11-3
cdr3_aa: ASSPEAEDTQY

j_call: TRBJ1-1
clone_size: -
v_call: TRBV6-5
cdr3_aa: ASSYQTGQAF

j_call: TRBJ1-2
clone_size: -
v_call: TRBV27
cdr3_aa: ASSLSGVLGYT

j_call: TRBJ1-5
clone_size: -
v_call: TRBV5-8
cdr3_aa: ASSFSGESNQPQH

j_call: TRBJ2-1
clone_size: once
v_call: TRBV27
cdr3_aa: ASSFLAGGLNGGNEQF

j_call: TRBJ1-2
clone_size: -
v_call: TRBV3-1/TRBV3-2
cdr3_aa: ASSATGGYGYT

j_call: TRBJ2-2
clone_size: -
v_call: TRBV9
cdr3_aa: ASSAIYTGELF

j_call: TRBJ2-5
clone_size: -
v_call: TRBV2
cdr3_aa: ASSLPGSGETQY

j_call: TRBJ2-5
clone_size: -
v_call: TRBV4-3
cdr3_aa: ASSQGLRGIQETQY

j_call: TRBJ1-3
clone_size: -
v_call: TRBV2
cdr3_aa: ASSEAASSGNTIY

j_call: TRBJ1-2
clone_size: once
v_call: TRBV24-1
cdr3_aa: ATSDPWTGNGYT

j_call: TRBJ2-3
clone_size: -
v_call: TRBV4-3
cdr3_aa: ASSQDFRGVDTQY

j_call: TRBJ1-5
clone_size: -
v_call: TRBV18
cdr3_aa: ASSQASNQPQH

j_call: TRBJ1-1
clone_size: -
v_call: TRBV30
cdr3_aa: ASFNRGGSTEAF

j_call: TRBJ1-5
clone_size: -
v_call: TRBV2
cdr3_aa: ASRLGDTSNQPQH

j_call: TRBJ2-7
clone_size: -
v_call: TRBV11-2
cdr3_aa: ASSPRLDRSNYEQY

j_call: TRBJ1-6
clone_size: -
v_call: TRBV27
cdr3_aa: ASSPDSLERSPLH

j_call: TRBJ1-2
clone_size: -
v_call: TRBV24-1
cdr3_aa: ATSDSTRDYGYT

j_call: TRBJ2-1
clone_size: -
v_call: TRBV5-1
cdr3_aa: ASSPRLAGAGEQF

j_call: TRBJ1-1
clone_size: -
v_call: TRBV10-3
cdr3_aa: ATQQGSTEAF

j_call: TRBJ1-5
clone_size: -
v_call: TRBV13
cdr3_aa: ASSRGGGGYSNQPQH

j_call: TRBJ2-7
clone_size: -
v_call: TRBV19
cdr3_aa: ASRLKAATYEQY

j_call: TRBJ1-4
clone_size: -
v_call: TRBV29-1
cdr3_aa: SAEGSEKLF

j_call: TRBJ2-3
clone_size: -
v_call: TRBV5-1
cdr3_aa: ASSFRSTRDTQY

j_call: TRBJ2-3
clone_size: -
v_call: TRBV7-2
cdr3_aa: AIALDSGGASTDTQY

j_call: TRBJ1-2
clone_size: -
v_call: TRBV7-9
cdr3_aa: ASRQQGANYGYT

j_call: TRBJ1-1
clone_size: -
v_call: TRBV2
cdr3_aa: ASGGGFEAF

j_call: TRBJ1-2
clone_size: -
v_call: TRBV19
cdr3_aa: ASSIAYYYGYT

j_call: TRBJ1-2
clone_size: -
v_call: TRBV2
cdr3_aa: ASSGQGHRSHGYT

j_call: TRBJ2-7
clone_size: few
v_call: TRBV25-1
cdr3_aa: ASSEGHGSYEQY

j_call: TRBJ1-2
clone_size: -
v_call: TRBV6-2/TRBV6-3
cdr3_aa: ASSYSGTDANYGYT

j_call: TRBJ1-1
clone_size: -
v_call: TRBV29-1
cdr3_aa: SVRLDSEAF

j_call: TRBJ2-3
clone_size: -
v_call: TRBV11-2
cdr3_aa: ASSPAAGRAQY

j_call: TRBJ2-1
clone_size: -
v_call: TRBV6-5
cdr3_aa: ASTWKSGGYNEQF

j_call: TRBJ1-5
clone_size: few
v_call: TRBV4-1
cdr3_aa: ASSHFFGSGQPQH

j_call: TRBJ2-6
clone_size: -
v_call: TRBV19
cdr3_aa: ASSISGLLT

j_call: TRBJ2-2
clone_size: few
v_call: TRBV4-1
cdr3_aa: ASRAGVHHKATGELF